A single sample is the source of the 29 T cell receptor beta chains below, sequenced in a study of blood T cell repertoires in COVID-19. Here immunoSEQ multiplex PCR was the method, and the copy in TCRdb shows in-frame clones only, minus some. The sample includes 200,000 to 300,000 clones, about 88% of them seen just once. The sequencing input was peripheral blood. The receptors were gathered from a man aged 25 to 40 with active or convalescent COVID-19.

This clone was seen only a few times. The rearrangement uses TRBV4-1 and TRBJ2-7, with 8 positions matching TRBD1. V lost 2 bases, J lost 0 bases, and 6 bases stayed unmatched. The CDR3 is 16 amino acids. Germline CDR1 and CDR2: MGHRA and YSYEKL. The CDR3 is CASSQRMGQDSYEQYF. The CDR3 region has the DNA TGCGCCAGCAGCCAAAGGATGGGACAGGACTCCTACGAGCAGTACTTC.

Many counts were recorded for this clone. The CDR3 reads CASSELSGNTIYF. CDR3 coding DNA: TGTGCCAGCAGCGAACTATCTGGAAACACCATATATTTT. V and J are TRBV12-3 or TRBV12-4 and TRBJ1-3; D gene uncertain. The V and J ends lost 6 bases and 1 base respectively, with 7 bases between them. The CDR3 is 13 residues long.

This sequence joins TRBV9 and TRBJ1-1; D is perhaps TRBD1 (6 bases). Germline V gene data show CDR1 as SGDLS and CDR2 as YYNGEE. Trimming stripped 4 bases from V and 5 bases from J, with 18 bases between. The CDR3 extends over 15 amino acids. CDR3 in amino acids: CASSSVGGAETEAFF. In DNA, the CDR3 is TGTGCCAGCAGCTCAGTTGGGGGGGCGGAGACTGAAGCTTTCTTT.

The chain combines TRBV30 with TRBJ1-5, with 9 nucleotides matching TRBD1. The junction had 8 bases not matched to a gene; V was cut back by 1 base and J by 7 bases. This CDR3 has 15 residues. Germline V lookup: CDR1 GTSNPN, CDR2 SVGIG (reference sequence). The DNA of the CDR3 is TGTGCCTGGAGTGGGGGGACAGGGAGGAACCAGCCCCAGCATTTT. This codes for CAWSGGTGRNQPQHF.

The rearrangement joins TRBV18 to TRBJ1-2; tentative D call: TRBD1 (6 bases). The CDR3 loop spans 17 amino acids. Germline CDR1 KGHSH, CDR2 LQKENI. Trimming took off 0 bases at V and 3 bases at J, with 17 bases between the two ends. Here the CDR3 reads CASSPPGGLLLHYGYTF. CDR3 bases: TGTGCCAGCTCACCACCAGGGGGATTATTACTTCACTATGGCTACACCTTC. Based on the CDR3 plus reference TRBV18 and TRBJ1-2, the full variable domain is NAGVMQNPRHLVRRRGQEARLRCSPMKGHSHVYWYRQLPEEGLKFMVYLQKENIIDESGMPKERFSAEFPKEGPSILRIQQVVRGDSAAYFCASSPPGGLLLHYGYTFGSGTRLTVV.

The CDR3 DNA reads TGTGCCAGCAGCTCCGGGGGGAGGGGCAACGAGCAGTACTTC. Its translation is CASSSGGRGNEQYF. The chain has TRBV7-9 and TRBJ2-7; TRBD2 aligns across 7 bases. The CDR3 runs to 14 residues. Looked up from germline, CDR1 is SEHNR and CDR2 is FQNEAQ (reference sequence). V was pared by 4 bases and J by 5 bases, with 8 bases of the junction left unmatched.

CDR3 DNA sequence: TGTGCCAGCAGCTCCCCTGTCGAGGGGGTGGACTATGGCTACACCTTC. Protein: CASSSPVEGVDYGYTF. This chain uses TRBV9 with TRBJ1-2, with a weak D call TRBD1 (6 bases). The germline V gene encodes CDR1 SGDLS and CDR2 YYNGEE. The CDR3 totals 16 residues. Trimming took 4 bases from V and 3 from J, leaving 19 bases between them.

The gene calls are TRBV7-3 and TRBJ1-1; D is unresolved. CDR1 is SGHTA, CDR2 FQGTGA, per germline. This CDR3 is 13 amino acids long. Deletions cut 2 bases from V and 1 base from J, with 5 bases between. This CDR3 reads CASSLSGNTEAFF. The CDR3, as DNA: TGTGCCAGCAGCTTATCGGGGAACACTGAAGCTTTCTTT.

Concerning this clone itself: This sample includes further DNA sequences coding for the same CDR3. The V and J genes are TRBV2 and TRBJ1-2; D possibly corresponds to TRBD1 (6 bases). Between the trimmed V and J ends, which lost 6 bases and 1 base, there was a span of 12 bases. CDR1 is SNHLY, CDR2 FYNNEI, per germline. CDR3 length: 14 residues. The CDR3 loop reads CASRPDRNNYGYTF. The CDR3, as DNA: TGTGCCAGCAGACCTGACAGGAATAACTATGGCTACACCTTC.

The chain uses TRBV6-1 and TRBJ2-5; TRBD1 aligns across 8 bases. The J segment lost 3 bases and the V segment lost 3 bases, leaving 12 bases of the junction unmatched. There are 17 residues in the CDR3. Germline loops: CDR1 MNHNS, CDR2 SASEGT. The CDR3 region has the DNA TGTGCCAGCAGTGATATGAACCCCGGGACAGGAAAAGAGACCCAGTACTTC. Translating gives CASSDMNPGTGKETQYF.

This clone has just one count. The chain recombines TRBV2 with TRBJ2-3; 12 positions match TRBD2. This CDR3 is built from 19 residues. Trimming at V came to 7 bases and at J to 0 bases, leaving 14 bases not matched to a gene. The germline V gene has CDR1 SNHLY and CDR2 FYNNEI. The CDR3 spells CASKQTGTSGRSSTDTQYF. The CDR3 bases are TGTGCCAGCAAACAGACCGGGACTAGCGGGCGTTCTAGCACAGATACGCAGTATTTT. Looking up the rest from reference TRBV2 and TRBJ2-3 gives the full variable domain: EPEVTQTPSHQVTQMGQEVILRCVPISNHLYFYWYRQILGQKVEFLVSFYNNEISEKSEIFDDQFSVERPDGSNFTLKIRSTKLEDSAMYFCASKQTGTSGRSSTDTQYFGPGTRLTVL.

This clone was seen a handful of times. This chain links TRBV5-1 with TRBJ1-1; 9 positions agree with TRBD1. V shed 3 bases, J shed 0 bases, and the junction held 9 bases outside the gene matches. CDR3 size: 17 residues. Looked up from germline, CDR1 is SGHRS and CDR2 is YFSETQ. The CDR3 region is CASSSLTGGVMNTEAFF. The CDR3 DNA follows: TGCGCCAGCAGCTCATTAACAGGGGGCGTTATGAACACTGAAGCTTTCTTT.

The rearrangement links TRBV6-1 to TRBJ1-3; TRBD1 aligns across 8 bases. The V segment lost 4 bases and the J segment 5 bases; nucleotides outside the gene matches: 13. Per germline, CDR1 MNHNS and CDR2 SASEGT. CDR3 size: 17 residues. For the CDR3, the DNA is TGTGCCAGCAGTGGGCGGGTTTCGGCAGGGGGCCGAAACACCATATATTTT. Translating gives CASSGRVSAGGRNTIYF.

The V and J genes are TRBV18 and TRBJ1-5; D is unresolved. V was cut by 6 bases and J by 2 bases, with 11 bases left in between. The CDR3 runs 14 residues. Germline V gene lookup returns CDR1 KGHSH and CDR2 LQKENI. The CDR3, as DNA: TGTGCCAGCTCGACCTCGGCGGGCAATCAGCCCCAGCATTTT. Translation: CASSTSAGNQPQHF.

The V call is TRBV11-3, the J call TRBJ2-2; 7 bases line up with TRBD1. The CDR3 extends over 14 amino acids. The V gene end was trimmed by 5 bases and the J gene end by 5 bases; junction bases not matched to a gene: 5. Germline lookup yields CDR1 SGHNT and CDR2 YENEEA. The CDR3: CASSQGQTTGELFF. CDR3 coding DNA: TGTGCCAGCAGCCAGGGACAGACAACCGGGGAGCTGTTTTTT.

The rearrangement joins TRBV5-1 to TRBJ2-3; 14 bases agree with TRBD2. V was clipped by 6 bases and J by 12 bases; unmatched bases: 15. The CDR3 spans 16 residues. Per the germline V gene, CDR1 is SGHRS and CDR2 is YFSETQ. CDR3 sequence reads: CASTTLGLAGGGNQYF. CDR3 DNA sequence: TGCGCCAGCACAACCCTCGGACTAGCGGGGGGCGGGAACCAGTATTTT.

This clone was counted a single time. The chain links TRBV19 to TRBJ2-1; 7 bases fit TRBD2. V was clipped by 0 bases and J by 0 bases; unmatched bases: 5. Germline V gene data show CDR1 as LNHDA and CDR2 as SQIVND (reference sequence). The CDR3 length is 17 residues. As DNA, the CDR3 is TGTGCCAGTAGTATAGATCACCGGGACTACTCCTACAATGAGCAGTTCTTC. Translating it yields CASSIDHRDYSYNEQFF.

The chain is built from TRBV6-1 and TRBJ1-2; D is undetermined. The CDR3 runs 17 residues. V lost 0 bases and J lost 0, with 14 bases in between. Germline values: CDR1 MNHNS, CDR2 SASEGT. In DNA form, the CDR3 reads TGTGCCAGCAGTGAAGCGCTTCGAGCCGCCACTAACTATGGCTACACCTTC. Its translation is CASSEALRAATNYGYTF.

The genes are TRBV28 and TRBJ2-7; TRBD2 might be the D (6 bases). Trimming left V 3 bases short and J 1 base short, with 7 bases between. Germline V gene data show CDR1 as MDHEN and CDR2 as SYDVKM. CDR3 length: 13 amino acids. CDR3: CASSFGGSYEQYF. CDR3 DNA sequence: TGTGCCAGCAGTTTTGGGGGGTCCTACGAGCAGTACTTC.

The V call is TRBV3-1 (or the pseudogene TRBV3-2), the J call TRBJ2-7; 8 nucleotides align to TRBD1. Germline V gene sequence: CDR1 LGHDT, CDR2 YNNKEL (reference sequence). The CDR3 sequence is 13 residues long. V lost 8 bases and J lost 6; bases outside the gene matches: 9. CDR3 in DNA: TGTGCCAGCGGATTACAGGGGGTAGGCGAGCAGTACTTC. Translated, it gives CASGLQGVGEQYF.

This sequence joins TRBV14 and TRBJ2-7, with D perhaps TRBD1 (6 bases). Germline CDR1 SGHDN, CDR2 FVKESK. This CDR3 is 15 amino acids long. V dropped 3 bases and J dropped 3 bases, with 15 bases sitting between them. CDR3 protein: CASSQWTAAYYEQYF. In DNA form, the CDR3 reads TGTGCCAGCAGCCAGTGGACAGCGGCTTACTACGAGCAGTACTTC.

The J gene is TRBJ1-3, the V gene TRBV7-3; D uncertain. This CDR3 is built from 12 residues. V dropped 4 bases and J dropped 4 bases, with 5 bases sitting between them. Per the germline V gene, CDR1 is SGHTA and CDR2 is FQGTGA. CDR3 sequence reads: CASSSEGNTIYF. The CDR3 nucleotides are TGTGCCAGCAGCTCTGAGGGAAACACCATATATTTT. Variable domain in full (rest from reference TRBV7-3 and TRBJ1-3): GAGVSQTPSNKVTEKGKYVELRCDPISGHTALYWYRQSLGQGPEFLIYFQGTGAADDSGLPNDRFFAVRPEGSVSTLKIQRTERGDSAVYLCASSSEGNTIYFGEGSWLTVV.

The chain links TRBV3-1 (or the pseudogene TRBV3-2) to TRBJ2-7; D unclear. Per the germline V gene, CDR1 is LGHDT and CDR2 is YNNKEL (reference sequence). Trimming removed 0 bases from V and 4 bases from J, with 13 bases in between. The CDR3 sequence is 15 residues long. The CDR3 nucleotides read TGTGCCAGCAGCCAAGATCAGAGTAGCAGTTACGAGCAGTACTTC. Translating it yields CASSQDQSSSYEQYF.

J is TRBJ1-1 and V is TRBV6-5; D is possibly TRBD1 (5 bases). Germline V gene data show CDR1 as MNHEY and CDR2 as SVGAGI. This CDR3 is built from 13 residues. Trimming cost V 7 bases and J 8 bases, with 17 bases left between them. CDR3 coding DNA: TGTGCCAGCAATAGCGGGACGCGACAGGAAGCTTTCTTT. Translating gives CASNSGTRQEAFF.

The gene calls are TRBV30 and TRBJ2-2, with a weak D call TRBD2 (5 bases). Germline-derived CDR1 and CDR2 are GTSNPN and SVGIG (reference sequence). The CDR3 is 13 residues long. Deletions cut 0 bases from V and 5 bases from J, with 7 bases between. CDR3 nucleotide sequence: TGTGCCTGGAGTGTACTAGGGACCGGGGAGCTGTTTTTT. It specifies CAWSVLGTGELFF.

This chain links TRBV4-1 with TRBJ1-1; tentatively, D is TRBD1 (5 bases). Germline lookup yields CDR1 MGHRA and CDR2 YSYEKL. The CDR3 loop spans 14 amino acids. Trimming removed 3 bases at V and 5 bases at J, with 13 bases between. The CDR3 sequence: CASSHPGGETEAFF. The DNA for the CDR3 is TGCGCCAGCAGCCATCCAGGAGGGGAAACTGAAGCTTTCTTT.

The CDR3 is CASSPLGGGTNTGELFF. Written as DNA, the CDR3 is TGTGCCAGCTCACCACTTGGTGGGGGGACGAACACCGGGGAGCTGTTTTTT. The V call is TRBV18, the J call TRBJ2-2, with D possibly TRBD2 on 6 matching bases. CDR1 and CDR2 (germline): KGHSH, LQKENI. Trimming left V 1 base short and J 0 bases short, with 12 bases between. The CDR3 extends over 17 amino acids.

The V call is TRBV3-1 (or the pseudogene TRBV3-2), the J call TRBJ1-2; 8 nucleotides line up with TRBD1. Looked up from germline, CDR1 is LGHDT and CDR2 is YNNKEL (reference sequence). CDR3 length: 15 amino acids. The V and J ends lost 0 bases and 6 bases, in that order; junction bases with no gene match: 6. Here the CDR3 reads CASSQDQAGGDGYTF. The CDR3 region has the DNA TGTGCCAGCAGCCAAGATCAAGCAGGGGGCGATGGCTACACCTTC.

This chain links TRBV7-2 with TRBJ1-6; D gene uncertain. The V end was cut by 3 bases, the J end by 3 bases, with 15 bases between. Germline lookup yields CDR1 SGHTA and CDR2 FQGNSA. The CDR3 runs to 17 residues. CDR3: CASSLRNAAFYNSPLHF. CDR3 nucleotide sequence: TGTGCCAGCAGCTTGAGGAACGCCGCCTTCTATAATTCACCCCTCCACTTT.